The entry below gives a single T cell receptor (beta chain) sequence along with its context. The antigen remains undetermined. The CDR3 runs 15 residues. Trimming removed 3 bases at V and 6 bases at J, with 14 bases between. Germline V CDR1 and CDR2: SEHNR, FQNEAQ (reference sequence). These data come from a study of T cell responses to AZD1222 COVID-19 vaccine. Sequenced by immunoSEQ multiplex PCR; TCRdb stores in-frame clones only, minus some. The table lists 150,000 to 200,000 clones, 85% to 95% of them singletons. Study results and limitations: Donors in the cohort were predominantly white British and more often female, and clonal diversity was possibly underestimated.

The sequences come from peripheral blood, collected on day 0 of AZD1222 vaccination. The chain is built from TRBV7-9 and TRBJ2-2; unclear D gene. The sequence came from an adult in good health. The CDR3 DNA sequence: TGTGCCAGCAGCTTTAGTAGCTCGGTGGCCGGGGAGCTGTTTTTT. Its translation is CASSFSSSVAGELFF.